This TCR beta chain was documented in a study of breast tumors, draining lymph nodes, adjacent tissues. Overall study results and limits: Tumors had less TCR diversity than lymph nodes, more than nontumor tissue. Luminal-like breast cancer showed significantly higher tumor–nontumor repertoire similarity than basal-like.

The lymph nodes were axillary draining lymph nodes from breast cancer patients. CDR1 and CDR2 (germline): SGHNT, YYREEE (reference sequence). Trimming took 4 bases from V and 3 from J; bases not matched to a gene: 7. This CDR3 contains 16 residues. This clonotype was detected ten times or more. The antigen is not known. A single record per CDR3 protein comes from TCRdb applying MiXCR to the multiplex PCR reads. The table has around 140,000 distinct CDR3 sequences, approximately 20% seen once. The V call is TRBV5-4, the J call TRBJ1-3; TRBD1 aligns across 10 bases. This receptor was obtained from a female donor with breast cancer. Some clones in this sample may be carry-over from other donors' samples. The specimen was axillary lymph node tissue. The CDR3, as DNA: TGTGCCAGCAGCAACCGGGACAGGGGAGATGGAAACACCATATATTTT. It yields the protein CASSNRDRGDGNTIYF.